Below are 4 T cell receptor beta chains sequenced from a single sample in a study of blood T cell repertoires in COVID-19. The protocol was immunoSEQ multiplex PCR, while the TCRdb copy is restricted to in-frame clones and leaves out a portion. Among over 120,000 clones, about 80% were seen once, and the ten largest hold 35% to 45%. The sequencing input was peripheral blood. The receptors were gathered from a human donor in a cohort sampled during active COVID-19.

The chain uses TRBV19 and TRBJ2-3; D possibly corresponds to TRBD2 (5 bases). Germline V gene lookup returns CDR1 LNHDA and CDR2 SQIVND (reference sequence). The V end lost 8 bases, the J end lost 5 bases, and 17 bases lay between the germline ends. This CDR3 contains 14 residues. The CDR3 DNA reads TGTGCCAGTGGAGGACCAAGGACTGGAGATACGCAGTATTTT. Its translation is CASGGPRTGDTQYF.

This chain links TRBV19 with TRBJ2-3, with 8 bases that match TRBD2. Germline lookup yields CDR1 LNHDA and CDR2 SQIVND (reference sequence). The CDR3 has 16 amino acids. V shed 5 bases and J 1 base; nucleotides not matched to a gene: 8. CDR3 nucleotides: TGTGCCAGTAGTTTATCTGGAGCGGGGGGCACAGATACGCAGTATTTT. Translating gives CASSLSGAGGTDTQYF. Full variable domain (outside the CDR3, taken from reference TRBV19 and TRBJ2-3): DGGITQSPKYLFRKEGQNVTLSCEQNLNHDAMYWYRQDPGQGLRLIYYSQIVNDFQKGDIAEGYSVSREKKESFPLTVTSAQKNPTAFYLCASSLSGAGGTDTQYFGPGTRLTVL.

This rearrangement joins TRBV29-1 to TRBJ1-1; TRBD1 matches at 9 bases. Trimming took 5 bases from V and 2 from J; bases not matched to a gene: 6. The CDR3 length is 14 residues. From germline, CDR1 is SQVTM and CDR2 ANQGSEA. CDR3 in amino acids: CSVLDRGSNTEAFF. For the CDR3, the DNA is TGCAGCGTTCTCGACAGGGGGTCAAACACTGAAGCTTTCTTT. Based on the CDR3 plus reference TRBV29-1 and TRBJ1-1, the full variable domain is SAVISQKPSRDICQRGTSLTIQCQVDSQVTMMFWYRQQPGQSLTLIATANQGSEATYESGFVIDKFPISRPNLTFSTLTVSNMSPEDSSIYLCSVLDRGSNTEAFFGQGTRLTVV.

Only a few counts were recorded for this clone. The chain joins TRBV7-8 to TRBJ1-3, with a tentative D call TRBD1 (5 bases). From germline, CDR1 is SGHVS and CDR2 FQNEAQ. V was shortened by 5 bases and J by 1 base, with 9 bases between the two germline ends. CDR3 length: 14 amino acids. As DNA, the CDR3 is TGTGCCAGCAGCCGGCGACAGTCTGGAAACACCATATATTTT. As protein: CASSRRQSGNTIYF.